This paragraph reports one TCR beta chain. No cognate antigen has been identified for it. Within one base of it there is no much larger clone, and no base qualities were kept. This specimen comes from a study of PD-L1 blockade in urothelial cancer listed by TCRdb under 2017. Broadly, across the study: Therapy was started in the mid-2010s for all patients, and atezolizumab 1,200 mg was administered intravenously every 3 weeks. Blood samples were analyzed at two time points: 3 weeks after treatment start (second dose) and 6 weeks after treatment start. A median of about 150,000 T cells and around 81,000 unique TCRs was obtained from blood samples, and a median clonality of approximately 0.08 was observed. Progression-free survival longer than 6 months counted as durable clinical benefit, and TCR features were additionally tested against both progression-free and overall survival. Patients had an ECOG performance status of 0 or 1 and had received between 0 and 3 prior chemotherapy regimens. Durable clinical benefit was achieved by nine patients and was not achieved by 20 patients. Whole exome sequencing and RNA sequencing of pretreatment tumors were performed alongside TCR sequencing in the same patients. About 90% of the roughly 29 patients were identified as males with urothelial cancer of bladder origin, and a prior smoking history was reported by 18 of 29 patients. Pretreatment blood TCR-seq was available for about 30 patients, at least one posttreatment blood collection was obtained for around 24 patients, and tumor TCR-seq was available for around 24 patients. Pretreatment tumor samples, along with matched peripheral blood collected serially before and after atezolizumab treatment, underwent TCR sequencing. Somatic, immune and clinical correlates of response to PD-L1 blockade with atezolizumab in urothelial cancer were the focus of an exploratory multi-omic analysis. The paper as a whole reports these results and caveats: Patients with durable benefit showed greater expansion of tumor-associated TCR clones in peripheral blood 3 weeks after starting treatment (n = 22, p = 0.022). A pretreatment peripheral blood TCR clonality below the median was linked to improved progression-free and overall survival. Because the sample size was small (n of about 27) and many of the analyses were exploratory, the results are meant to be hypothesis-generating.

Trimmed from V: 4 bases; trimmed from J: 4 bases; junction bases lacking a gene match: 5. The CDR3 measures 14 amino acids from cysteine to phenylalanine. This entry keeps only the CDR3 DNA: 42 bases, framed from base 1. CDR1 and CDR2 are drawn from the germline V gene: KGHSH, LQKENI. To estimate absolute template abundance from read counts, synthetic TCR analog templates were spiked into each PCR. The immunoSEQ assay used bias-controlled V and J gene primers to amplify TCRbeta CDR3 regions from genomic DNA. Rearranged TCRbeta segments were sequenced at approximately 20X coverage. In the paper's pipeline: Sequencing errors were corrected by clustering, and CDR3s were annotated against IMGT so that V, D and J genes could be assigned. Downstream analyses used only productive TCRbeta rearrangements and left out out-of-frame or stop-codon sequences. To compute clonality, Shannon entropy was normalized by the log of the number of unique productive sequences and then subtracted from one. Clones differing between time points or between blood and tumor were identified using Fisher's exact test with Benjamini-Hochberg correction, with an adjusted p below 0.01 applied as the threshold. Here the immuneACCESS table is served through TCRdb, limited to in-frame sequences with V and J called. Missing clones are a known gap in these copies; in checked studies unresolved V genes cover under half, and the rest lacks a known reason. V, J and clone size reflect that table, while D and trimming were determined from the DNA. The sample contains about 82,000 clones, 85% to 95% of them found a single time. The biggest ten clones account for approximately 9% of the sample.

A cohort of about 30 patients with locally advanced or metastatic urothelial carcinoma, treated at Memorial Sloan Kettering on a trial protocol, was included. Peripheral blood mononuclear cells were collected pretreatment and during treatment, with between 1 and 8 total time points per patient. The Qiagen DNeasy Blood extraction kit was used to purify genomic DNA from total PBMCs and tumor samples. PBMCs were collected pretreatment and during treatment and were isolated and stored as previously described. The source was PBMCs, collected around atezolizumab (anti-PD-L1) treatment. The receptor was isolated from a man in his 60s with urothelial cancer. The rearrangement joined TRBV18 to TRBJ1-2; a stretch of 8 junction bases matches TRBD1. The nucleotide sequence reads as follows: TGTGCCAGCTCACTGGAACAGGGGGGCTATGGCTACACCTTC. Translated, it reads CASSLEQGGYGYTF.